The entry below describes one T cell receptor beta chain. Its antigen remains undetermined. No qualities accompany the bases; no much larger clone lies one base away. This sample is part of a study of blood T cell repertoires in COVID-19 (dated by TCRdb to 2018 to 2021). A note on the overall study: Samples covering the acute and convalescent phases of COVID-19 were provided by collaborators in the United States, Italy and Spain. The material from the prospective study consisted of cDNA or gDNA derived from T cells, B-cell-depleted T cells, or PBMCs. Subjects who had been exposed to COVID-19, were actively infected with it, or had recovered from it provided the deeply sampled blood TCRbeta repertoires that made up the dataset. The repertoires were released in a freely available public database meant as a resource for research on the immune response to SARS-CoV-2. The samples were drawn from two sources: the first 160 participants of the ongoing ImmuneRACE study, and 950 to 1,500 subjects contributed by 6 global collaborators. Nearly every sample came with metadata listing a de-identified subject ID, COVID-19 status, age in years and sex. Where HLA class I and class II types were available, the types were taken from metadata supplied by the sample provider, not from assay-based typing.

Broad study findings and their caveats: Clinical and demographic metadata were provided uncurated, with the amount varying by source and participant.

Trimmed from V: 2 bases; trimmed from J: 3 bases; junction bases lacking a gene match: 1. Its CDR3 holds 15 amino acids, cysteine through phenylalanine. The kept DNA is CDR3 alone, 45 bases in frame from the first base. CDR1 and CDR2 (MNHNS, SASEGT) derive from the germline V gene. Participants in the prospective study were enrolled through a virtual design, were aged about 18 to 100 years, and lived in about 25 United States geographic areas. To assign participants to cohorts, the prospective study relied on clinical history that participants themselves reported in a screening survey and a study questionnaire. Mobile phlebotomists in the prospective study collected whole blood, serum and a nasopharyngeal or oropharyngeal swab from every participant. Participants in the prospective study had the option to provide additional blood draws and questionnaires over an approximately two-month period. Prospective study blood samples were shipped either frozen or at room temperature before DNA extraction.

TCRbeta CDR3 regions were amplified from genomic DNA using the immunoSEQ Assay, a bias-controlled multiplex PCR. The study's processing was this. The number of nucleated cells in each sample was estimated by amplification of reference gene primers within the assay. To quantify the absolute abundance of each unique TCRbeta CDR3 rearrangement, sequence reads were collapsed and filtered. For each sample, productive Simpson clonality was calculated as the square root of Simpson's diversity index over productive rearrangements. This is the immuneACCESS table as TCRdb keeps it, with only in-frame sequences that have V and J called. A part of the clones is gone; compared with another copy, unresolved V genes explain less than half, and the rest is unexplained. Clone size and V and J calls were adopted from that table, with D and trimming inferred from the DNA. For this sample the table gives 250,000 or so clones, of which 91% were detected only once. The leading ten clones occupy around 1.3% of the sample.

The sequenced material came from PBMCs or T cells enriched from blood (not recorded which). The receptor comes from a human donor in a cohort exposed to, infected with or recovered from COVID-19 (not recorded which). The donor label of this sample is uncertain. The sequence joins TRBV6-1 to TRBJ2-7; 13 middle bases align to TRBD2. The bases read TGTGCCAGCAGTGAAAGGACTAGCGGGGGCTACGAGCAGTACTTC. Its protein reads: CASSERTSGGYEQYF.